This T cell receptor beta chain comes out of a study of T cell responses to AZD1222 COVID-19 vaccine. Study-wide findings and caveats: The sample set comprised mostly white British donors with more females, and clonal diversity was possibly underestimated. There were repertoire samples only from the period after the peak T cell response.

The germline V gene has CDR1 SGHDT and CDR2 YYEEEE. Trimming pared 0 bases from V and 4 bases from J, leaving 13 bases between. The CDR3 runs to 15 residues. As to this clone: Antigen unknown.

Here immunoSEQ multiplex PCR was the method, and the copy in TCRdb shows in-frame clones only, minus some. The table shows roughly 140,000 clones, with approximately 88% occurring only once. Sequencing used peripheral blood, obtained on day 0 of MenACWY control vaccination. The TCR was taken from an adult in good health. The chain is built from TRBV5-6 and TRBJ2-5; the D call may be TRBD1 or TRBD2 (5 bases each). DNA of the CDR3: TGTGCCAGCAGCTTGGCGGGGACGGGGCCAGAGACCCAGTACTTC. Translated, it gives CASSLAGTGPETQYF. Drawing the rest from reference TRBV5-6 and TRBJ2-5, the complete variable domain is DAGVTQSPTHLIKTRGQQVTLRCSPKSGHDTVSWYQQALGQGPQFIFQYYEEEERQRGNFPDRFSGHQFPNYSSELNVNALLLGDSALYLCASSLAGTGPETQYFGPGTRLLVL.